Following are 31 T cell receptor beta chains from one sample sequenced in a study of identical twins. MiXCR, applied by TCRdb to the 5' RACE reads, yields one record per CDR3 protein. The data show 350,000 to 450,000 distinct CDR3 sequences, under 20% seen once. Sequenced material: naive T cells sorted from blood. Receptors originate from a man between 50 and 59 years old in good health.

The sample holds many counts of this clonotype. V and J are TRBV29-1 and TRBJ2-7, with TRBD2 matching 9 bases. Germline V gives CDR1 SQVTM, CDR2 ANQGSEA. Losses at the gene ends were 2 bases for V and 0 bases for J; bases not matched to a gene: 8. This CDR3 comprises 16 residues. The CDR3 reads CSVERRSSGNSYEQYF. As DNA, the CDR3 is TGCAGCGTTGAACGGCGGTCTAGCGGGAACTCCTACGAGCAGTACTTC.

The chain links TRBV25-1 to TRBJ2-2; D not resolved. This CDR3 is built from 12 residues. Trimming took off 1 base at V and 7 bases at J, with 4 bases between the two ends. The germline V gene encodes CDR1 MGHDK and CDR2 SYGVNS. CDR3 nucleotides: TGTGCCAGCAGTGAATTGAGCGGGGAGCTGTTTTTT. Translated, it gives CASSELSGELFF.

The CDR3 bases are TGTGCCAGCTCACGACTAGGGAGCACAGATACGCAGTATTTT. It yields the protein CASSRLGSTDTQYF. The gene calls are TRBV18 and TRBJ2-3, with D maybe TRBD2 (6 bases). Germline lookup yields CDR1 KGHSH and CDR2 LQKENI. V was clipped by 4 bases and J by 0 bases, with 8 bases between them. CDR3 length equals 14 residues. Complete variable domain (other parts from reference TRBV18 and TRBJ2-3): NAGVMQNPRHLVRRRGQEARLRCSPMKGHSHVYWYRQLPEEGLKFMVYLQKENIIDESGMPKERFSAEFPKEGPSILRIQQVVRGDSAAYFCASSRLGSTDTQYFGPGTRLTVL.

This clonotype was detected only a few times. V gene TRBV5-1 combines with J gene TRBJ2-1, with TRBD1 matching 7 bases. Per germline, CDR1 SGHRS and CDR2 YFSETQ. The V gene end was trimmed by 3 bases and the J gene end by 1 base; junction bases not matched to a gene: 7. CDR3 length: 16 residues. This CDR3 reads CASSSAQGPSYNEQFF. DNA of the CDR3: TGCGCCAGCAGCTCGGCACAGGGGCCTTCCTACAATGAGCAGTTCTTC.

This clonotype has ten or more counts. This rearrangement joins TRBV20-1 to TRBJ1-6; perhaps TRBD1 as D (6 bases). With 6 bases removed from V and 10 bases from J, the gap between germline ends came to 19 bases. Per germline, CDR1 DFQATT and CDR2 SNEGSKA (reference sequence). This CDR3 has 14 residues. CDR3 DNA: TGCAGTGCACCAACAGGGCTAGGAAGCTCACCCCTCCACTTT. The encoded protein is CSAPTGLGSSPLHF.

The chain links TRBV7-8 to TRBJ2-7; 7 bases line up with TRBD1. This CDR3 has 16 amino acids. V was pared by 5 bases and J by 0 bases, with 10 bases of the junction left unmatched. The germline gives CDR1 SGHVS, CDR2 FQNEAQ. CDR3 sequence reads: CASSPGPSGGSYEQYF. Written as DNA, the CDR3 is TGTGCCAGCAGCCCTGGACCTTCAGGGGGCTCCTACGAGCAGTACTTC. The full variable domain, in which reference TRBV7-8 and TRBJ2-7 provide the parts outside the CDR3, is GAGVSQSPRYKVAKRGQDVALRCDPISGHVSLFWYQQALGQGPEFLTYFQNEAQLDKSGLPSDRFFAERPEGSVSTLKIQRTQQEDSAVYLCASSPGPSGGSYEQYFGPGTRLTVT.

The chain carries TRBV12-3 or TRBV12-4 and TRBJ1-4; D is possibly TRBD1 (6 bases). CDR3 size: 12 residues. With 6 bases removed from V and 7 bases from J, the gap between germline ends came to 9 bases. CDR3 coding DNA: TGTGCCAGCAGCTCCAGGGGTGAAAAACTGTTTTTT. Translation gives CASSSRGEKLFF.

V gene TRBV28 combines with J gene TRBJ1-1, with D possibly TRBD1 on 6 matching bases. V gave up 8 bases and J gave up 4 bases, with 20 bases separating them. The CDR3 consists of 15 residues. CDR1 MDHEN and CDR2 SYDVKM come from the germline V gene. This chain's CDR3 is CASDEVGGLRTEAFF. The CDR3 region has the DNA TGTGCCAGCGACGAAGTGGGGGGGCTGCGCACTGAAGCTTTCTTT.

This clonotype was counted between two and nine times. The rearrangement uses TRBV7-9 and TRBJ1-2; no firm D call. Trimming shortened V by 1 base and J by 12 bases, and 18 bases separated the two germline ends. The CDR3 totals 14 residues. Germline V gene sequence: CDR1 SEHNR, CDR2 FQNEAQ (reference sequence). The CDR3: CASSLGADLSVNTF. The CDR3 DNA sequence: TGTGCCAGCAGCTTAGGGGCAGACCTTTCAGTGAACACCTTC.

This clonotype was seen a handful of times. The rearrangement joins TRBV12-3 or TRBV12-4 to TRBJ1-6, with D unclear. The CDR3 contains 14 residues. V lost 7 bases and J 10 bases, leaving 17 bases between the germline ends. CDR3 nucleotides: TGTGCCAGCACCCGAAACTCAGGAGGCTCACCCCTCCACTTT. Protein product: CASTRNSGGSPLHF.

This clonotype was counted ten times or more. This sequence joins TRBV14 and TRBJ2-1; D is possibly TRBD2 (5 bases). The CDR3 loop spans 18 amino acids. The germline gives CDR1 SGHDN, CDR2 FVKESK. Trimming pared 0 bases from V and 2 bases from J, leaving 17 bases between. As DNA, the CDR3 is TGTGCCAGCAGCCAAGATCGAGGGTATGCGGTCGCCTACAATGAGCAGTTCTTC. Protein product: CASSQDRGYAVAYNEQFF.

This clonotype was picked up many times. The rearrangement joins TRBV12-3 or TRBV12-4 to TRBJ1-4; D may be TRBD1 (6 bases). V was trimmed by 6 bases and J by 7 bases, leaving 15 bases between them. This CDR3 is 14 amino acids long. The CDR3, as DNA: TGTGCCAGCAGCTCCGACAGGAGAATTGAAAAACTGTTTTTT. As protein: CASSSDRRIEKLFF.

The chain joins TRBV15 to TRBJ2-6; no firm D call. Germline V gene data show CDR1 as LNHNV and CDR2 as YYDKDF (reference sequence). The length of the CDR3 is 13 residues. Trimming took 2 bases from V and 4 from J, leaving 3 bases between them. CDR3 residues: CATSRYGANVLTF. CDR3 nucleotides: TGTGCCACCAGCAGATACGGGGCCAACGTCCTGACTTTC. The variable domain in full, with the rest retrieved from reference TRBV15 and TRBJ2-6, is DAMVIQNPRYQVTQFGKPVTLSCSQTLNHNVMYWYQQKSSQAPKLLFHYYDKDFNNEADTPDNFQSRRPNTSFCFLDIRSPGLGDTAMYLCATSRYGANVLTFGAGSRLTVL.

The chain recombines TRBV10-3 with TRBJ2-7; TRBD1 matches at 9 bases. The trim removed 2 bases at V and 6 bases at J, leaving 2 bases unmatched. The CDR3 has 13 amino acids. CDR1 and CDR2 from the germline V gene are ENHRY and SYGVKD. The CDR3 DNA is TGTGCCATCAGTGAGGCGACAGGGGGCGAGCAGTACTTC. Translated: CAISEATGGEQYF.

This clonotype was detected many times. The chain combines TRBV7-9 with TRBJ2-7; D unclear. Germline values: CDR1 SEHNR, CDR2 FQNEAQ (reference sequence). V lost 5 bases and J 2 bases, leaving 13 bases between the germline ends. CDR3 length: 14 amino acids. DNA of the CDR3: TGTGCCAGCAGCGGAGCCCGGAGTCCCTACGAGCAGTACTTC. Its protein product is CASSGARSPYEQYF.

This clonotype was seen at least ten times. J is TRBJ1-2 and V is TRBV18, with D unresolved. CDR3 length equals 14 residues. Trimming removed 1 base from V and 5 bases from J, with 11 bases in between. CDR1 is KGHSH, CDR2 LQKENI, per germline. In DNA, the CDR3 is TGTGCCAGCTCACCACGGCCTCTGGAGTATGGCTACACCTTC. Translating it yields CASSPRPLEYGYTF. The full variable domain, rest sourced from reference TRBV18 and TRBJ1-2, is NAGVMQNPRHLVRRRGQEARLRCSPMKGHSHVYWYRQLPEEGLKFMVYLQKENIIDESGMPKERFSAEFPKEGPSILRIQQVVRGDSAAYFCASSPRPLEYGYTFGSGTRLTVV.

V is TRBV20-1 and J is TRBJ2-1; 12 bases are a match to TRBD2. The CDR3 has 14 amino acids. Germline V gene sequence: CDR1 DFQATT, CDR2 SNEGSKA (reference sequence). V was clipped by 5 bases and J by 6 bases; unmatched bases: 5. The chain's CDR3 is CSAQTSGGINEQFF. In nucleotides, the CDR3 is TGCAGTGCTCAAACTAGCGGGGGGATCAATGAGCAGTTCTTC.

CDR3 nucleotides: TGTGCCAGCAGCCAAACTAGCGATTCAGCCTACGAGCAGTACTTC. Protein: CASSQTSDSAYEQYF. This chain uses TRBV4-2 with TRBJ2-7, with TRBD2 matching over 7 bases. V shed 2 bases, J shed 2 bases, and the junction held 6 bases outside the gene matches. Germline CDR1 reads LGHNA; CDR2 reads YNFKEQ. The CDR3 runs 15 residues.

This clonotype has more than one count but fewer than ten. This chain uses TRBV10-3 with TRBJ2-7; TRBD1 agrees at 7 bases. The CDR3 runs 15 residues. V dropped 2 bases and J dropped 7; count of bases not matched to a gene: 11. Per germline, CDR1 ENHRY and CDR2 SYGVKD. The CDR3 loop reads CAISEPGQITGEQYF. CDR3 bases: TGTGCCATCAGTGAGCCGGGACAGATAACGGGTGAGCAGTACTTC.

This chain connects TRBV4-2 to TRBJ2-7; no definite D call. This CDR3 spans 15 amino acids. Germline V CDR1 and CDR2: LGHNA, YNFKEQ. V was cut by 3 bases and J by 3 bases, with 15 bases left in between. The CDR3 reads CASSHIGQNSYEQYF. In DNA, the CDR3 is TGTGCCAGCAGCCATATAGGGCAAAACAGCTACGAGCAGTACTTC.

This chain connects TRBV28 to TRBJ2-3, with a weak D call TRBD2 (5 bases). The CDR3 consists of 14 residues. In germline, CDR1 is MDHEN, CDR2 SYDVKM. Trimming took off 2 bases at V and 5 bases at J, with 11 bases between the two ends. The CDR3 spells CASSLGVARDTQYF. CDR3 nucleotide sequence: TGTGCCAGCAGTTTAGGGGTAGCGAGAGATACGCAGTATTTT.

This clonotype was detected once. V usage is TRBV20-1 and J usage is TRBJ2-3; D gene unclear. Looked up from germline, CDR1 is DFQATT and CDR2 is SNEGSKA (reference sequence). V was pared by 3 bases and J by 6 bases, with 10 bases between. CDR3 size: 12 residues. This CDR3 is CSARHTRDTQYF. CDR3 in DNA: TGCAGTGCTAGGCACACCCGGGATACGCAGTATTTT.

This clonotype was seen many times. The genes are TRBV6-2 or TRBV6-3 and TRBJ1-5; D is undetermined. The CDR3 extends over 14 amino acids. V was cut by 5 bases and J by 0 bases, with 8 bases left in between. CDR1 is MNHEY, CDR2 SVGEGT, per germline. The CDR3 reads CASSGGFSNQPQHF. CDR3 sequence (DNA): TGTGCCAGCAGTGGCGGTTTTAGCAATCAGCCCCAGCATTTT.

This clonotype showed up just a few times. V and J are TRBV4-3 and TRBJ2-1, with 11 bases that match TRBD2. Unmatched junction bases numbered 9, after V lost 6 bases and J lost 8 bases. CDR1 is LGHNA, CDR2 YSLEER, per germline. The CDR3 runs 15 residues. CDR3 DNA: TGCGCCAGCAGACTTCTAGCGGGAGGTCCCCATGAGCAGTTCTTC. This gives the protein CASRLLAGGPHEQFF.

At least ten counts were recorded for this clonotype. The chain couples TRBV6-1 to TRBJ2-7, with 13 bases aligning to TRBD2. There are 16 residues in the CDR3. Germline V lookup: CDR1 MNHNS, CDR2 SASEGT. V dropped 5 bases and J dropped 7; count of bases not matched to a gene: 11. The CDR3 loop is CASSPPGTSGVMEQYF. CDR3 coding DNA: TGTGCCAGCAGTCCGCCAGGGACTAGCGGGGTGATGGAGCAGTACTTC.

V usage is TRBV2 and J usage is TRBJ1-1; no reliable D call. Deletions cut 6 bases from V and 0 bases from J, with 14 bases between. The CDR3 runs 15 residues. Germline CDR1 SNHLY, CDR2 FYNNEI. CDR3 sequence: CASSLGLFMNTEAFF. The DNA for the CDR3 is TGTGCCAGCAGCCTAGGACTGTTCATGAACACTGAAGCTTTCTTT.

This clonotype has ten or more counts. The V call is TRBV3-1, the J call TRBJ2-7, with TRBD2 matching 7 bases. Germline V gene sequence: CDR1 LGHDT, CDR2 YNNKEL (reference sequence). Trimming took 2 bases from V and 6 from J; bases not matched to a gene: 7. This CDR3 spans 14 amino acids. The CDR3 DNA sequence: TGTGCCAGCAGCCAAACCCAGACTAGCTCCGAGCAGTACTTC. This sequence encodes CASSQTQTSSEQYF.

The chain has TRBV4-1 and TRBJ1-2, with D possibly TRBD1 on 5 matching bases. Germline assignment: CDR1 MGHRA and CDR2 YSYEKL. Trimming shortened V by 0 bases and J by 4 bases, and 6 bases separated the two germline ends. The CDR3 is 13 residues long. The CDR3, as DNA: TGCGCCAGCAGCCAAGAAGGGGTCTATGGCTACACCTTC. Translated: CASSQEGVYGYTF.

This clonotype was counted between two and nine times. The V gene is TRBV5-5, the J gene TRBJ2-7; 8 bases align to TRBD1. Germline V gene data show CDR1 as SGHKS and CDR2 as YYEKEE (reference sequence). V was pared by 4 bases and J by 2 bases, with 5 bases of the junction left unmatched. This CDR3 is built from 14 residues. This CDR3 is CASSPGGATYEQYF. The CDR3 nucleotides are TGTGCCAGCAGCCCAGGGGGCGCAACCTACGAGCAGTACTTC.

This clonotype showed up just a few times. This chain connects TRBV5-1 to TRBJ2-7; 8 bases are shared with TRBD1. The CDR3 loop spans 13 amino acids. Unmatched junction bases numbered 2, after V lost 3 bases and J lost 3 bases. CDR1 and CDR2 from the germline V gene are SGHRS and YFSETQ. CDR3 sequence: CASSYDRGYEQYF. The DNA for the CDR3 is TGCGCCAGCAGCTACGACAGGGGCTACGAGCAGTACTTC.

V and J are TRBV12-3 or TRBV12-4 and TRBJ2-7, with 9 bases matching TRBD2. This CDR3 contains 15 residues. The V gene end was trimmed by 5 bases and the J gene end by 5 bases; junction bases not matched to a gene: 10. The CDR3 loop reads CASSPRASGIHEQYF. In nucleotides, the CDR3 is TGTGCCAGCAGTCCTCGGGCTAGCGGGATACACGAGCAGTACTTC.